These 27 T cell receptor beta chains were sequenced from one sample in a study of T cells in localized non-small cell lung cancer (TCRdb year 2020). The method was the immunoSEQ multiplex PCR assay. The clones in this table, taken by TCRdb from immuneACCESS, are in-frame only. Not every clone is retained; where verified, under half of the shortfall comes from an unresolved V gene, and the cause of the rest is unknown. For this sample there are around 100,000 clones; approximately 90% appear just once. The ten largest make up roughly 15% of the sample. The sequencing here drew on peripheral blood, taken before any cancer treatment. All receptors derive from a man between 40 and 69 years old with stage I squamous cell lung carcinoma.

J is TRBJ1-2 and V is TRBV10-3; tentative D call: TRBD1 (6 bases). In germline, CDR1 is ENHRY, CDR2 SYGVKD. This CDR3 contains 17 residues. V was shortened by 4 bases and J by 0 bases, with 18 bases between the two germline ends. The CDR3 reads CAISGRQASLSNYGYTF. CDR3 DNA: TGTGCCATCAGTGGGCGACAGGCCAGCTTATCTAACTATGGCTACACCTTC.

The chain links TRBV6-6 to TRBJ1-1, with a possible D match to TRBD1 (6 bases). Trimming removed 0 bases at V and 4 bases at J, with 12 bases between. Per the germline V gene, CDR1 is MNHNY and CDR2 is SVGAGI (reference sequence). The CDR3 loop spans 15 amino acids. The CDR3 protein is CASSYSTGRSTEAFF. For the CDR3, the DNA is TGTGCCAGCAGTTACTCGACAGGACGAAGCACTGAAGCTTTCTTT.

V gene TRBV10-3 combines with J gene TRBJ2-2; maybe TRBD1 (6 bases). The CDR3 covers 13 residues. V was clipped by 4 bases and J by 6 bases, with 9 bases between them. From germline, CDR1 is ENHRY and CDR2 SYGVKD. The CDR3 DNA reads as TGTGCCATCAGTGCAGGGGCATCCGGGGAGCTGTTTTTT. It specifies CAISAGASGELFF.

This clone was counted between two and nine times. V and J are TRBV2 and TRBJ2-1; 7 nucleotides match TRBD1. With V trimmed by 7 bases and J by 2 bases, 5 bases remained unmatched. The CDR3 contains 14 residues. The germline V gene encodes CDR1 SNHLY and CDR2 FYNNEI. CDR3 protein: CASKRDSTYNEQFF. For the CDR3, the DNA is TGTGCCAGCAAACGGGACAGCACCTACAATGAGCAGTTCTTC.

Comment on this clone: The junction does not match germline at one end; this may be a read error. The V gene is TRBV2, the J gene TRBJ2-1; D not certain. Germline V CDR1 and CDR2: SNHLY, FYNNEI. This CDR3 has 13 residues. CDR3 coding DNA: TGTGCCACCAGTACTTACTCCTACAATGAGCAGTTCTTC. It yields the protein CATSTYSYNEQFF.

This chain links TRBV7-2 with TRBJ2-5; no clear D. Trimming stripped 1 base from V and 4 bases from J, with 10 bases between. CDR3 size: 14 residues. Germline V CDR1 and CDR2: SGHTA, FQGNSA. CDR3 coding DNA: TGTGCCAGCAGCTTAGGGACCTTCGGAGAGACCCAGTACTTC. It encodes CASSLGTFGETQYF.

V usage is TRBV19 and J usage is TRBJ1-5, with TRBD1 as a possible D gene (5 bases). Germline loops: CDR1 LNHDA, CDR2 SQIVND (reference sequence). V shed 10 bases and J shed 7 bases, with 20 bases lying between them. This CDR3 has 14 residues. CDR3 in amino acids: CATLDSGVDQPQHF. CDR3 in DNA: TGTGCCACTCTGGATTCGGGGGTAGACCAGCCCCAGCATTTT.

The chain uses TRBV4-2 and TRBJ1-4; D call uncertain. The germline V and J ends were trimmed by 0 bases and 0 bases, with 8 bases remaining between them. Per germline, CDR1 LGHNA and CDR2 YNFKEQ. This CDR3 comprises 16 residues. CDR3 region: CASSQDTAATNEKLFF. The CDR3 DNA reads as TGTGCCAGCAGCCAAGATACTGCGGCAACTAATGAAAAACTGTTTTTT.

J is TRBJ1-1 and V is TRBV18; D gene ambiguous. The V end lost 6 bases, the J end lost 7 bases, and 9 bases lay between the germline ends. The CDR3 loop spans 11 amino acids. Looked up from germline, CDR1 is KGHSH and CDR2 is LQKENI. The CDR3 reads CASSGKGEAFF. The CDR3 coding sequence is TGTGCCAGCTCGGGGAAGGGTGAAGCTTTCTTT.

The V and J genes are TRBV7-2 and TRBJ2-7, with 10 bases fitting TRBD1. V lost 5 bases, J lost 3 bases, and 16 bases stayed unmatched. This CDR3 is 18 amino acids long. From germline, CDR1 is SGHTA and CDR2 FQGNSA. Here the CDR3 reads CASSVDPPRQGAVYEQYF. As DNA, the CDR3 is TGTGCCAGCAGCGTTGACCCCCCCAGACAGGGGGCAGTCTACGAGCAGTACTTC.

The chain carries TRBV29-1 and TRBJ2-7; D is tentatively TRBD1 or TRBD2 (5 bases each). This CDR3 region has 14 residues. With 6 bases removed from V and 0 bases from J, the gap between germline ends came to 15 bases. Germline CDR1 reads SQVTM; CDR2 reads ANQGSEA. CDR3 sequence reads: CSVRRDHSSYEQYF. In DNA, the CDR3 is TGCAGCGTCCGCCGGGACCACAGCTCCTACGAGCAGTACTTC.

This clone was observed a single time. The chain combines TRBV28 with TRBJ2-7; possible D gene TRBD2, 6 bases. The CDR3 loop spans 15 amino acids. Trimming removed 3 bases from V and 5 bases from J, with 17 bases in between. CDR1 is MDHEN and CDR2 is SYDVKM in the germline V gene. Here the CDR3 reads CASSFHQGRRDEQYF. The CDR3 region has the DNA TGTGCCAGCAGTTTTCATCAGGGAAGGAGGGACGAGCAGTACTTC.

This clone showed up just a few times. The DNA for the CDR3 is TGTGCCAGCAGCCTTGGCGCGGGACGACCCCAGCATTTT. This translates into CASSLGAGRPQHF. The rearrangement links TRBV14 to TRBJ1-5, with D maybe TRBD1 (5 bases). Trimming took off 4 bases at V and 10 bases at J, with 14 bases between the two ends. The CDR3 has 13 amino acids. Per the germline V gene, CDR1 is SGHDN and CDR2 is FVKESK.

This clone has a single count. The genes are TRBV4-1 and TRBJ2-7; TRBD1 aligns across 10 bases. CDR3 size: 15 residues. The germline V gene encodes CDR1 MGHRA and CDR2 YSYEKL. Losses at the gene ends were 4 bases for V and 2 bases for J; bases not matched to a gene: 5. The CDR3 bases are TGCGCCAGCAGCCTTCGGGACAGGGGAGCCTACGAGCAGTACTTC. It specifies CASSLRDRGAYEQYF.

This chain joins TRBV5-1 and TRBJ2-5; 8 bases are a match to TRBD2. Per the germline V gene, CDR1 is SGHRS and CDR2 is YFSETQ. Trimming at V came to 2 bases and at J to 5 bases, leaving 11 bases not matched to a gene. CDR3 length equals 16 residues. The CDR3: CASSFGRGGGLETQYF. CDR3 nucleotide sequence: TGCGCCAGCAGCTTCGGACGGGGGGGCGGTTTGGAGACCCAGTACTTC. Full variable domain (missing parts from reference TRBV5-1 and TRBJ2-5): KAGVTQTPRYLIKTRGQQVTLSCSPISGHRSVSWYQQTPGQGLQFLFEYFSETQRNKGNFPGRFSGRQFSNSRSEMNVSTLELGDSALYLCASSFGRGGGLETQYFGPGTRLLVL.

This chain uses TRBV7-8 with TRBJ2-1; no definite D call. The germline gives CDR1 SGHVS, CDR2 FQNEAQ. V lost 1 base and J 1 base, leaving 8 bases between the germline ends. The CDR3 is 15 residues long. The CDR3 loop is CASSLELGSYNEQFF. In DNA, the CDR3 is TGTGCCAGCAGCTTAGAGCTCGGATCCTACAATGAGCAGTTCTTC. Based on the CDR3 plus reference TRBV7-8 and TRBJ2-1, the full variable domain is GAGVSQSPRYKVAKRGQDVALRCDPISGHVSLFWYQQALGQGPEFLTYFQNEAQLDKSGLPSDRFFAERPEGSVSTLKIQRTQQEDSAVYLCASSLELGSYNEQFFGPGTRLTVL.

The V gene is TRBV9, the J gene TRBJ2-1; 9 nucleotides line up with TRBD1. Germline assignment: CDR1 SGDLS and CDR2 YYNGEE. The CDR3 runs 15 residues. The V gene end was trimmed by 0 bases and the J gene end by 8 bases; junction bases not matched to a gene: 6. For the CDR3, the DNA is TGTGCCAGCAGCGTAGCCCCCCGGACAGGGGATGAGCAGTTCTTC. Translation: CASSVAPRTGDEQFF.

The V gene is TRBV11-1, the J gene TRBJ2-1, with D possibly called TRBD1 or TRBD2 (5 bases each). This CDR3 has 14 amino acids. V was trimmed by 6 bases and J by 5 bases, leaving 14 bases between them. Germline-derived CDR1 and CDR2 are SGHAT and FQDESV (reference sequence). The CDR3 here is CASRNRDANNEQFF. In nucleotides, the CDR3 is TGTGCCAGCAGAAACCGGGACGCGAACAATGAGCAGTTCTTC.

The chain recombines TRBV5-5 with TRBJ1-4; a possible D gene is TRBD1 (5 bases). Germline-derived CDR1 and CDR2 are SGHKS and YYEKEE (reference sequence). V was shortened by 1 base and J by 8 bases, with 18 bases between the two germline ends. The CDR3 has 16 amino acids. As DNA, the CDR3 is TGTGCCAGCAGCTTGCGCCCAGGAGGGGAGCACGAAAAACTGTTTTTT. It codes for CASSLRPGGEHEKLFF.

The J gene is TRBJ1-2, the V gene TRBV29-1; no reliable D call. The V end was cut by 7 bases, the J end by 0 bases, with 9 bases between. Germline assignment: CDR1 SQVTM and CDR2 ANQGSEA. The CDR3 consists of 12 residues. The CDR3 protein is CSAPTPNYGYTF. CDR3 in DNA: TGCAGCGCCCCCACGCCTAACTATGGCTACACCTTC.

As DNA, the CDR3 is TGTGCCAGCTCACCGGCCAGCAACGGGGAGCTGTTTTTT. Residues: CASSPASNGELFF. This chain connects TRBV18 to TRBJ2-2, with D unclear. The CDR3 covers 13 residues. Per germline, CDR1 KGHSH and CDR2 LQKENI. The V end was cut by 3 bases, the J end by 7 bases, with 9 bases between.

This clone has more than one count but fewer than ten. The chain employs TRBV6-1 and TRBJ1-1; D might be TRBD1 (5 bases). The V gene lost 8 bases and the J gene lost 4 bases, with 14 bases spanning the gap. In germline, CDR1 is MNHNS, CDR2 SASEGT. This CDR3 has 13 residues. The CDR3 nucleotides read TGTGCCAGCGATTGGACATGGGGCACTGAAGCTTTCTTT. It translates to CASDWTWGTEAFF.

This chain connects TRBV28 to TRBJ1-2, with D possibly TRBD1 on 6 matching bases. Trimming took off 2 bases at V and 6 bases at J, with 13 bases between the two ends. CDR3 length: 14 residues. Germline CDR1 is MDHEN and CDR2 is SYDVKM. In DNA, the CDR3 is TGTGCCAGCAGTTTAACAGGGCGTAATCATGGCTACACCTTC. Translating gives CASSLTGRNHGYTF.

The chain joins TRBV2 to TRBJ2-2; TRBD1 agrees at 8 bases. Looked up from germline, CDR1 is SNHLY and CDR2 is FYNNEI. This CDR3 region has 15 residues. V shed 5 bases and J 3 bases; nucleotides not matched to a gene: 5. This CDR3 is CASSPRTGHTGELFF. The CDR3 nucleotides are TGTGCCAGCAGTCCCCGGACAGGGCACACCGGGGAGCTGTTTTTT.

The chain recombines TRBV10-3 with TRBJ1-2; D gene unclear. The V end was cut by 0 bases, the J end by 2 bases, with 7 bases between. This CDR3 contains 14 residues. Germline V gene data show CDR1 as ENHRY and CDR2 as SYGVKD. The CDR3 DNA sequence: TGTGCCATCAGTGAGTCCACCGAGAACTATGGCTACACCTTC. Protein product: CAISESTENYGYTF.

The J gene is TRBJ2-5, the V gene TRBV15; weak D call: TRBD2 (5 bases). V was clipped by 0 bases and J by 1 base, with 6 bases between them. The germline V gene encodes CDR1 LNHNV and CDR2 YYDKDF (reference sequence). CDR3 size: 14 residues. The CDR3 nucleotides are TGTGCCACCAGCAGAGAACTAGTCCAAGAGACCCAGTACTTC. This gives the protein CATSRELVQETQYF.

The rearrangement links TRBV7-2 to TRBJ1-6, with 7 bases matching TRBD1. The CDR3 totals 17 residues. The germline CDR1 and CDR2 sequences are SGHTA and FQGNSA. The trim removed 4 bases at V and 2 bases at J, leaving 8 bases unmatched. The CDR3 loop reads CASSSRTGFAYNSPLHF. CDR3 nucleotides: TGTGCCAGCAGCTCAAGGACAGGCTTCGCCTATAATTCACCCCTCCACTTT.